These 5 T cell receptor beta chains were all obtained from the same sample, sequenced in a study of identical twins (dated by TCRdb to 2015 to 2016). The library came from 5' RACE. The run used an Illumina HiSeq 2000. In-frame beta chains were kept once TCRdb had trimmed the public reads at Q25 with fastp and called clones with MiXCR. Rows with a matching CDR3 protein are joined into one entry that keeps the most common DNA and genes. The sample contains around 650,000 distinct CDR3 sequences, under 8.5% of them found a single time. The top ten clonotypes cover around 1.6% of the sample. These data also formed part of another study, on yellow fever vaccine responses in identical twins.

Specimen: PBMCs. These receptors originate from a young woman in good health.

This clonotype is a singleton in its sample. A read error may account for a junction end that differs from germline. V usage is TRBV7-9 and J usage is TRBJ2-5; D is possibly TRBD1 or TRBD2 (6 bases each). The CDR3 is 14 amino acids. Per the germline V gene, CDR1 is SEHNR and CDR2 is FQNEAQ (reference sequence). CDR3 nucleotides: TGTCCCAGCAGCCGTCTGGGGGGCACCGAGACCCAGTACTTC. Protein: CPSSRLGGTETQYF.

There are a few counts of this clonotype. The chain couples TRBV10-3 to TRBJ2-6; D not certain. The V end was cut by 3 bases, the J end by 4 bases, with 10 bases between. CDR1 and CDR2 from the germline V gene are ENHRY and SYGVKD. The CDR3 is made up of 15 amino acids. CDR3 DNA: TGTGCCATCAGTGACGCGAGTGGAGGGGCCAACGTCCTGACTTTC. Translated, it gives CAISDASGGANVLTF.

The chain combines TRBV9 with TRBJ2-1, with 10 bases identical to TRBD1. Germline CDR1 SGDLS, CDR2 YYNGEE. CDR3 length: 19 residues. The V gene end was trimmed by 4 bases and the J gene end by 10 bases; junction bases not matched to a gene: 23. The CDR3 reads CASSPSSPPGTGVPVEQFF. The CDR3 DNA sequence: TGTGCCAGCAGCCCCTCGAGTCCTCCCGGGACAGGGGTTCCCGTCGAGCAGTTCTTC.

A few counts support this clonotype. The chain carries TRBV5-1 and TRBJ2-2; D call uncertain. Trimming cost V 6 bases and J 2 bases, with 11 bases left between them. Germline CDR1 and CDR2: SGHRS and YFSETQ. The length of the CDR3 is 14 residues. The CDR3 loop reads CASKLADNTGELFF. For the CDR3, the DNA is TGCGCCAGCAAATTGGCAGACAACACCGGGGAGCTGTTTTTT. The full variable domain, its missing parts supplied by reference TRBV5-1 and TRBJ2-2, is KAGVTQTPRYLIKTRGQQVTLSCSPISGHRSVSWYQQTPGQGLQFLFEYFSETQRNKGNFPGRFSGRQFSNSRSEMNVSTLELGDSALYLCASKLADNTGELFFGEGSRLTVL.

This clonotype appeared many times. The V gene is TRBV20-1, the J gene TRBJ1-3, with D maybe TRBD1 (5 bases). The CDR3 contains 15 residues. The V end lost 1 base, the J end lost 0 bases, and 10 bases lay between the germline ends. The germline V gene encodes CDR1 DFQATT and CDR2 SNEGSKA (reference sequence). The CDR3 DNA is TGCAGTGCTAGAGGTGGGGCAGGCTCTGGAAACACCATATATTTT. This gives the protein CSARGGAGSGNTIYF.